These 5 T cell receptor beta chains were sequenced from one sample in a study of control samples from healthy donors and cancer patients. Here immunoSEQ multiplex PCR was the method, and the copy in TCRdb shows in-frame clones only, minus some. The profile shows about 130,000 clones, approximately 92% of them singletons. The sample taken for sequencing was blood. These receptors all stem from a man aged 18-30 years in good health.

The CDR3 nucleotides read TGTGCCAGCAGCGGCAGGGGCGGGGACACTGAAGCTTTCTTT. It encodes CASSGRGGDTEAFF. This chain uses TRBV11-3 with TRBJ1-1, with D perhaps matching TRBD1 (6 bases). The CDR3 covers 14 residues. The V end was cut by 5 bases, the J end by 3 bases, with 13 bases between. Germline values: CDR1 SGHNT, CDR2 YENEEA.

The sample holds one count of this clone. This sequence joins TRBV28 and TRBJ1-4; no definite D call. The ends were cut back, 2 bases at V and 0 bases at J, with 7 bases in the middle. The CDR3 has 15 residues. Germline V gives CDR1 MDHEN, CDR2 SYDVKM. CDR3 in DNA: TGTGCCAGCAGTTTACCCACAGCAACTAATGAAAAACTGTTTTTT. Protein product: CASSLPTATNEKLFF.

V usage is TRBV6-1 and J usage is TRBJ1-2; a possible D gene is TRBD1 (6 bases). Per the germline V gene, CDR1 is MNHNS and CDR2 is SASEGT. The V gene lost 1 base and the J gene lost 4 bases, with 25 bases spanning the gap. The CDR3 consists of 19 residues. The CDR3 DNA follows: TGTGCCAGCAGTGAAGATCTGATTTGGGGGCGCCGGGTTCCCTATGGCTACACCTTC. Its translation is CASSEDLIWGRRVPYGYTF.

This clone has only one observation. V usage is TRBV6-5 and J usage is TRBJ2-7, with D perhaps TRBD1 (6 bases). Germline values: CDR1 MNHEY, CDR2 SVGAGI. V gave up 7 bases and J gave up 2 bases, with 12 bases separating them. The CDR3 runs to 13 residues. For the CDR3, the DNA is TGTGCCAGCACCGCCGGGACAACCTACGAGCAGTACGTC. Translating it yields CASTAGTTYEQYV.

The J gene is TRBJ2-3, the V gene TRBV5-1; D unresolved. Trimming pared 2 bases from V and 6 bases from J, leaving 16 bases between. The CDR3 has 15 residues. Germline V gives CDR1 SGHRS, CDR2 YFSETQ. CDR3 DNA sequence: TGCGCCAGCAGCTTACGACCGACTGACTTGGATACGCAGTATTTT. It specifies CASSLRPTDLDTQYF.